This T cell receptor beta chain appears in the sequencing data of a study of control samples from healthy donors and cancer patients. Trimming left V 6 bases short and J 1 base short, with 12 bases between. The germline V gene encodes CDR1 SEHNR and CDR2 FQNEAQ (reference sequence). This CDR3 region has 14 residues. Data came from immunoSEQ multiplex PCR; TCRdb stores just in-frame clones and leaves some out. The data contain about 250,000 clones, roughly 80% of them singletons. The chain is built from TRBV7-9 and TRBJ1-1; D ambiguous. The sequenced material came from PBMCs. The sequence came from a woman aged 55-70 years with lung cancer. CDR3 in amino acids: CASSYGPQNTEAFF. Written as DNA, the CDR3 is TGTGCCAGCAGTTACGGACCCCAGAACACTGAAGCTTTCTTT.